What follows are 20 T cell receptor beta chains derived from one specimen sequenced in a study of blood T cells in healthy people across ages. Alongside a J-beta primer mix, a sample-barcoded 5' primer served in a second PCR lasting 7 to 11 cycles. Each CDR3 protein is one row after TCRdb ran MiXCR on the 5' RACE reads. The sample gives some 790,000 distinct CDR3 sequences, around 28% of which show up once; roughly 17% is in the top ten. The sequencing input was blood. The receptors derive from a woman at least 80 years old in good health.

This clonotype was observed many times. The chain joins TRBV7-2 to TRBJ1-1, with 8 bases that match TRBD1. In germline, CDR1 is SGHTA, CDR2 FQGNSA. The CDR3 contains 14 residues. The junction had 7 bases not matched to a gene; V was cut back by 5 bases and J by 5 bases. The CDR3 region has the DNA TGTGCCAGCAGCCTGGGACAGGTTAAGACTGAAGCTTTCTTT. Translated: CASSLGQVKTEAFF.

This clonotype came up once. The chain is built from TRBV2 and TRBJ1-4; TRBD1 is a possible D gene (5 bases). This CDR3 spans 16 amino acids. The V end lost 4 bases, the J end lost 0 bases, and 12 bases lay between the germline ends. The germline CDR1 and CDR2 sequences are SNHLY and FYNNEI. The CDR3 bases are TGTGCCAGCAGTGTAAGGGGACCAGCAACTAATGAAAAACTGTTTTTT. Residues: CASSVRGPATNEKLFF.

A note on this clonotype: A clone one base away is much larger, so this may be a read error. The chain recombines TRBV6-6 with TRBJ1-2; maybe TRBD1 (6 bases). V was pared by 10 bases and J by 4 bases, with 16 bases between. Germline CDR1 MNHNY, CDR2 SVGAGI (reference sequence). CDR3 length: 13 amino acids. CDR3 sequence (DNA): TGTGCCATGAGACCGGGGGCGTCCTATGGCTACACCTTC. Translated, it gives CAMRPGASYGYTF.

The gene calls are TRBV6-2 or TRBV6-3 and TRBJ2-4; no firm D call. The end of the DNA fits TRBJ2-5 better, so the J call may be wrong. The germline V gene encodes CDR1 MNHEY and CDR2 SVGEGT. CDR3 size: 14 residues. Written as DNA, the CDR3 is TGTGCCAGCAGCCAAATCCCGCCTGGGGAGACCCAGTACTTC. It yields the protein CASSQIPPGETQYF.

This clonotype was picked up many times. This rearrangement joins TRBV13 to TRBJ2-7; 8 bases agree with TRBD2. Germline V gene sequence: CDR1 PRHDT, CDR2 FYEKMQ (reference sequence). The ends lost 5 bases at V and 3 bases at J; junction bases unmatched: 3. This CDR3 is built from 13 residues. CDR3: CASSLTSGYEQYF. CDR3 in DNA: TGTGCCAGCAGCCTTACTAGCGGCTACGAGCAGTACTTC. Using reference TRBV13 and TRBJ2-7 for the parts outside the CDR3, the full variable domain is AAGVIQSPRHLIKEKRETATLKCYPIPRHDTVYWYQQGPGQDPQFLISFYEKMQSDKGSIPDRFSAQQFSDYHSELNMSSLELGDSALYFCASSLTSGYEQYFGPGTRLTVT.

The J gene is TRBJ2-3, the V gene TRBV27, with 9 bases lining up with TRBD1. Germline V gene data show CDR1 as MNHEY and CDR2 as SMNVEV (reference sequence). V dropped 7 bases and J dropped 5; count of bases not matched to a gene: 13. The CDR3 is 16 residues long. The CDR3 DNA reads TGTGCCAGCAACCGGGACAGGGTGGTTGGAATAGATACGCAGTATTTT. Translating it yields CASNRDRVVGIDTQYF.

The chain recombines TRBV3-1 with TRBJ1-6; D gene unclear. The CDR3 loop spans 15 amino acids. Trimming took 1 base from V and 7 from J, leaving 11 bases between them. Per germline, CDR1 LGHDT and CDR2 YNNKEL (reference sequence). The CDR3 coding sequence is TGTGCCAGCAGCCAAGGGGGTGTTCCCAATTCACCCCTCCACTTT. It is translated as CASSQGGVPNSPLHF.

This clonotype was detected ten times or more. Here the CDR3 DNA reads TGCAGTGCTAGAGATCCAGGGGGCCTTGGCTACACCTTC. Translating gives CSARDPGGLGYTF. The V call is TRBV20-1, the J call TRBJ1-2, with 8 bases matching TRBD1. The CDR3 totals 13 residues. The V and J ends lost 0 bases and 7 bases, in that order; junction bases with no gene match: 4. Germline CDR1 is DFQATT and CDR2 is SNEGSKA (reference sequence).

This clonotype was recorded many times. This chain joins TRBV12-3 or TRBV12-4 and TRBJ2-5; the match to TRBD1 covers 9 bases. The V gene end was trimmed by 5 bases and the J gene end by 4 bases; junction bases not matched to a gene: 8. The CDR3 sequence is 15 residues long. The CDR3 reads CASSTYRGRLETQYF. In DNA form, the CDR3 reads TGTGCCAGCAGTACTTACAGGGGGCGATTAGAGACCCAGTACTTC.

This clonotype was detected a few times. This sequence joins TRBV3-1 and TRBJ1-5, with TRBD1 matching 7 bases. The J segment lost 5 bases and the V segment lost 3 bases, leaving 7 bases of the junction unmatched. The CDR3 is 15 amino acids. Germline CDR1 is LGHDT and CDR2 is YNNKEL (reference sequence). The chain's CDR3 is CASSQMDRPYQPQHF. In DNA, the CDR3 is TGTGCCAGCAGCCAGATGGACAGGCCTTATCAGCCCCAGCATTTT.

This clonotype was counted a single time. The junction does not match germline at one end; this may be a read error. The rearrangement joins TRBV6-2 or TRBV6-3 to TRBJ1-1; no firm D call. This CDR3 contains 14 residues. Germline loops: CDR1 MNHEY, CDR2 SVGEGT. The CDR3 is CANSYSIQNTEAFF. CDR3 bases: TGTGCCAACAGTTACTCGATCCAGAACACTGAAGCTTTCTTT.

The rearrangement links TRBV20-1 to TRBJ1-5; a weak D match, TRBD1 (5 bases). The CDR3 length is 14 residues. Germline V gives CDR1 DFQATT, CDR2 SNEGSKA (reference sequence). V lost 3 bases to trimming and J lost 0 bases, with 9 bases between them. The CDR3 loop reads CSARVGASNQPQHF. In DNA form, the CDR3 reads TGCAGTGCTAGGGTTGGGGCTAGCAATCAGCCCCAGCATTTT.

The chain recombines TRBV4-3 with TRBJ2-7, with 7 nucleotides matching TRBD2. After removal of 4 bases from V and 2 bases from J, the junction contained 11 bases not matched to a gene. This CDR3 contains 16 residues. CDR1 and CDR2 from the germline V gene are LGHNA and YSLEER. CDR3 coding DNA: TGCGCCAGCAGCCTAGAAAGCGGGGACGCTCCCTACGAGCAGTACTTC. This codes for CASSLESGDAPYEQYF.

Turning to this clonotype: One junction end disagrees with the germline gene, perhaps due to a read error. The V gene is TRBV7-7, the J gene TRBJ2-3; 7 bases match TRBD1. The germline V gene has CDR1 SSHAT and CDR2 FNYEAQ (reference sequence). CDR3 length: 14 amino acids. The CDR3 loop reads CANSFDGQAGTQYF. CDR3 bases: TGTGCCAACAGCTTCGACGGACAGGCAGGTACGCAGTATTTT.

This clonotype was counted many times. The chain combines TRBV4-3 with TRBJ2-7; 9 bases match TRBD2. With 1 base clipped from V and 5 bases from J, the junction kept 3 bases outside the gene matches. The CDR3 sequence is 14 residues long. Germline V gene sequence: CDR1 LGHNA, CDR2 YSLEER. CDR3 residues: CASSQVQRGDEQYF. CDR3 sequence (DNA): TGCGCCAGCAGCCAAGTGCAGCGGGGGGACGAGCAGTACTTC.

This clonotype has only a few counts. This chain uses TRBV5-1 with TRBJ2-2; 8 nucleotides line up with TRBD1. Germline CDR1 reads SGHRS; CDR2 reads YFSETQ. This CDR3 has 15 amino acids. With V trimmed by 4 bases and J by 2 bases, 4 bases remained unmatched. CDR3 bases: TGCGCCAGCAGCAAGGACAGGGCTAACACCGGGGAGCTGTTTTTT. The encoded protein is CASSKDRANTGELFF.

The chain combines TRBV20-1 with TRBJ2-7; TRBD1 matches 8 bases. In germline, CDR1 is DFQATT, CDR2 SNEGSKA (reference sequence). V lost 0 bases to trimming and J lost 2 bases; unmatched junction nucleotides: 6. The CDR3 is 15 amino acids. Here the CDR3 DNA reads TGCAGTGCTAGAGATCCCGCAGGGGGCCCCTACGAGCAGTACTTC. Translated: CSARDPAGGPYEQYF.

This clonotype was picked up a small number of times. A much larger clone lies one base from this, so it may be a read error. The chain joins TRBV20-1 to TRBJ2-3; D call uncertain. V shed 6 bases and J shed 8 bases, with 21 bases lying between them. The V gene's germline CDR1 is DFQATT and CDR2 SNEGSKA (reference sequence). The CDR3 spans 14 residues. CDR3 residues: CSAPALAVAGTQYF. CDR3 nucleotides: TGCAGTGCCCCCGCTTTAGCAGTCGCAGGTACGCAGTATTTT.

This clonotype was counted many times. The chain joins TRBV6-5 to TRBJ2-5; 9 nucleotides align to TRBD2. Looked up from germline, CDR1 is MNHEY and CDR2 is SVGAGI. This CDR3 comprises 17 residues. Trimming at V came to 2 bases and at J to 5 bases, leaving 12 bases not matched to a gene. CDR3 amino acids: CASSYRVAGASGETQYF. The CDR3 bases are TGTGCCAGCAGTTACAGGGTAGCGGGGGCAAGCGGGGAGACCCAGTACTTC.

This clonotype was found a few times. This sequence joins TRBV20-1 and TRBJ2-4; D remains ambiguous. The CDR3 consists of 11 residues. Between the trimmed V and J ends, which lost 4 bases and 6 bases, there was a span of 7 bases. The germline V gene encodes CDR1 DFQATT and CDR2 SNEGSKA (reference sequence). The CDR3 loop is CSATDINIQYF. The DNA of the CDR3 is TGCAGTGCTACAGACATAAACATTCAGTACTTC.